These 10 T cell receptor beta chains came from one sample sequenced in a study of naive and memory T cell subsets. Documented treatment: skin biopsy from PPD injection site in Mantoux-positive individual. An oligonucleotide containing a UMI was ligated to the 3' end of TCR cDNA. Four PCR rounds used nested alpha and beta constant region primers plus the SP2 primer. TCRdb called the UMI-ligation and nested PCR reads again in MiXCR, with one record for every CDR3 protein. There are about 30,000 distinct CDR3 sequences in the sample; approximately 6.7% occur only once, and over 3% lies in the top ten. Specimen: skin, collected from a tuberculin skin test site. The origin of the receptors is an adult in good health.

In this sample, this clonotype is medium-sized. Here the CDR3 reads CSASRGIQETQYF. CDR3 sequence (DNA): TGCAGTGCTAGCCGGGGAATCCAAGAGACCCAGTACTTC. The chain carries TRBV20-1 and TRBJ2-5; TRBD2 is a possible D gene (5 bases). This CDR3 contains 13 residues. Germline CDR1 reads DFQATT; CDR2 reads SNEGSKA (reference sequence). The V end was cut by 3 bases, the J end by 1 base, with 9 bases between.

Ten or more counts support this clonotype. The V and J genes are TRBV29-1 and TRBJ2-3; weak D call: TRBD2 (6 bases). CDR1 and CDR2 from the germline V gene are SQVTM and ANQGSEA. The V end was cut by 8 bases, the J end by 0 bases, with 12 bases between. CDR3 length: 13 residues. The CDR3, as DNA: TGCAGCCTGGAGGGGACTAGCACAGATACGCAGTATTTT. The encoded protein is CSLEGTSTDTQYF.

The sample holds a few counts of this clonotype. The chain carries TRBV18 and TRBJ2-3; D not certain. V dropped 4 bases and J dropped 1 base, with 12 bases sitting between them. Per the germline V gene, CDR1 is KGHSH and CDR2 is LQKENI. The CDR3 consists of 15 residues. The CDR3 protein is CASSLARGGTDTQYF. CDR3 nucleotide sequence: TGTGCCAGCTCACTCGCTCGTGGGGGCACAGATACGCAGTATTTT.

This clonotype has at least ten counts. The J gene is TRBJ1-2, the V gene TRBV4-1; no definite D call. The V and J ends lost 0 bases and 4 bases respectively, with 6 bases between them. The V gene's germline CDR1 is MGHRA and CDR2 YSYEKL. This CDR3 spans 13 amino acids. The CDR3 sequence: CASSQDRIYGYTF. CDR3 bases: TGCGCCAGCAGCCAAGACAGGATCTATGGCTACACCTTC.

This chain links TRBV6-5 with TRBJ1-1, with TRBD1 identical over 8 bases. Trimming took 6 bases from V and 5 from J; bases not matched to a gene: 8. CDR1 MNHEY and CDR2 SVGAGI come from the germline V gene. The CDR3 spans 14 residues. The CDR3 sequence: CASRPAGGRTEAFF. DNA for the CDR3: TGTGCCAGCAGACCCGCAGGGGGCCGAACTGAAGCTTTCTTT.

This clonotype was observed at least ten times. This chain's CDR3 is CASRNRVWGTEAFF. CDR3 DNA: TGTGCCAGCAGGAATAGGGTGTGGGGCACTGAAGCTTTCTTT. This chain links TRBV6-5 with TRBJ1-1; no firm D call. The CDR3 is 14 amino acids. V was pared by 6 bases and J by 4 bases, with 15 bases between. Germline CDR1 is MNHEY and CDR2 is SVGAGI.

The genes are TRBV19 and TRBJ1-1; 8 nucleotides agree with TRBD1. Germline V gene lookup returns CDR1 LNHDA and CDR2 SQIVND (reference sequence). J gave up 3 bases and V 4 bases, and 4 bases lay outside the gene matches. The CDR3 totals 14 residues. DNA of the CDR3: TGTGCCAGTAGTACTGGACAGGGACACACTGAAGCTTTCTTT. Its protein product is CASSTGQGHTEAFF.

The rearrangement links TRBV6-5 to TRBJ1-6; D gene uncertain. The CDR3 has 15 amino acids. Germline values: CDR1 MNHEY, CDR2 SVGAGI. The ends were cut back, 8 bases at V and 0 bases at J, with 11 bases in the middle. As DNA, the CDR3 is TGTGCCAGCTGCATAACGAGCTCCTATAATTCACCCCTCCACTTT. Its translation: CASCITSSYNSPLHF.

This clonotype was detected many times. The chain carries TRBV3-1 and TRBJ2-1; 11 bases align to TRBD2. This CDR3 region has 15 residues. Germline V gene data show CDR1 as LGHDT and CDR2 as YNNKEL (reference sequence). J was trimmed by 3 bases and V by 6 bases; bases with no gene match: 4. The CDR3 DNA reads TGTGCCAGCAGGGGGACTAGCGGAGACTACAATGAGCAGTTCTTC. This translates into CASRGTSGDYNEQFF.

This clonotype has only a few counts. The chain links TRBV11-1 to TRBJ2-3; the D gene could be TRBD1 or TRBD2 (5 bases each). CDR1 SGHAT and CDR2 FQDESV come from the germline V gene (reference sequence). V dropped 5 bases and J dropped 1 base, with 13 bases sitting between them. There are 15 residues in the CDR3. CDR3 loop: CASSDGTTGTDTQYF. CDR3 sequence (DNA): TGTGCCAGCAGCGACGGGACCACGGGCACAGATACGCAGTATTTT. Drawing the rest from reference TRBV11-1 and TRBJ2-3, the complete variable domain is EAEVAQSPRYKITEKSQAVAFWCDPISGHATLYWYRQILGQGPELLVQFQDESVVDDSQLPKDRFSAERLKGVDSTLKIQPAELGDSAMYLCASSDGTTGTDTQYFGPGTRLTVL.